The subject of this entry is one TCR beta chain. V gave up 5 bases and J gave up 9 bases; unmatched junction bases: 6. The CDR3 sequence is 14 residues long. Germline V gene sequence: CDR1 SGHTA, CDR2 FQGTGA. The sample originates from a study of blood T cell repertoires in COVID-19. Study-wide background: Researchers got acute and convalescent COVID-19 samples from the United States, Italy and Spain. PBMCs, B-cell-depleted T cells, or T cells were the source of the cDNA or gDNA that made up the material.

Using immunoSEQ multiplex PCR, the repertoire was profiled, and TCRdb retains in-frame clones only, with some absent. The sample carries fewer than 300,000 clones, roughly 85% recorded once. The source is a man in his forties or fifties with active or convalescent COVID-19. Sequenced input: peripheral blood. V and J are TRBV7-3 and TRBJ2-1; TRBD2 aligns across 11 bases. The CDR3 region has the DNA TGTGCCAGCAGCCTTAGCGGGAGGGGTGTTGAGCAGTTCTTC. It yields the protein CASSLSGRGVEQFF.